The present entry profiles one T cell receptor (beta chain) with its context. What it binds is not known. This specimen belongs to a study of T cell responses to AZD1222 COVID-19 vaccine. Study outcomes and limitations: Females made up more of the donors, who were largely white British, and clonal diversity may have come out too low. At baseline, just a handful of AZD1222 recipients tested seropositive. Increases in Spike-specific TCR breadth and depth were seen after two AZD1222 doses.

Germline CDR1 is MGHDK and CDR2 is SYGVNS. This CDR3 has 16 residues. Germline trimming cut 7 bases from V and 0 bases from J; bases unmatched to any gene: 10. Measured with immunoSEQ multiplex PCR; TCRdb has only the in-frame clones, and not every one. The table includes 82,000 or so clones, over 90% detected once. The sequence came from an adult in good health. The rearrangement uses TRBV25-1 and TRBJ2-7, with 9 positions matching TRBD2. Sequenced material: peripheral blood, taken on day 0 of AZD1222 vaccination. The CDR3, as DNA: TGTGCCAGCACCGGGCGGGGGGGAATGGGCTCCTACGAGCAGTACTTC. Translated, it gives CASTGRGGMGSYEQYF.